This TCR beta chain was retrieved from a study of blood T cells in healthy people across ages. Findings and caveats of the study: Estimates of total diversity, which came from one million sequenced T cells, were considered to be underestimates.

Peripheral blood, ten milliliters per donor, was collected. CDR1 is LNHNV, CDR2 YYDKDF, per germline (reference sequence). Trimming took 0 bases from V and 2 from J, leaving 8 bases between them. The CDR3 is made up of 14 amino acids. A remark on this clonotype: Its antigen is currently unknown.

The second PCR ran about 6 to 12 cycles with a sample-barcoded 5' primer and J-beta primers. Tagging of each cDNA molecule was performed by a template-switch adaptor with 12 random nucleotides. TCRdb re-analysed the 5' RACE reads in MiXCR, keeping a single row per CDR3 protein. The table records over a million distinct CDR3 sequences, 45% to 70% of them present only once. The clonotype was recovered from a man aged 18 to 35 in good health. V gene TRBV15 combines with J gene TRBJ2-7, with D perhaps matching TRBD1 (5 bases). Sequenced sample: blood. CDR3 protein: CATSRDQGAYEQYF. The CDR3 DNA sequence: TGTGCCACCAGCAGAGACCAGGGCGCCTACGAGCAGTACTTC.